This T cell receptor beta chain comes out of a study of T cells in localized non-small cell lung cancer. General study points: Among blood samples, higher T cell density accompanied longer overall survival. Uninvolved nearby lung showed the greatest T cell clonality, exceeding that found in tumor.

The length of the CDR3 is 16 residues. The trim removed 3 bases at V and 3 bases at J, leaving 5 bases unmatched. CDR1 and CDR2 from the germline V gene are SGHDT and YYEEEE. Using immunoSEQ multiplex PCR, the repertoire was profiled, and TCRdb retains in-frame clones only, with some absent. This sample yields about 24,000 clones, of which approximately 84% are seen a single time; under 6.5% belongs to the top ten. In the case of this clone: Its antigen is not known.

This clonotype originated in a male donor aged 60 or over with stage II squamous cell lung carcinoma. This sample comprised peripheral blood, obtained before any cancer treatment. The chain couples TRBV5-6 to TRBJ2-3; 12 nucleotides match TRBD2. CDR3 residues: CASSYRGTSGTDTQYF. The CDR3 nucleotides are TGTGCCAGCAGCTATCGCGGGACTAGCGGGACAGATACGCAGTATTTT.